This TCR beta chain was sequenced during a study of immune evolution from preneoplasia to lung adenocarcinoma. Study conclusions and caveats: Top clone frequencies peaked in normal lung, apparently declining through invasive adenocarcinoma. Clonality was highest in normal lung, lower in later-stage lesions apparently.

This CDR3 comprises 15 residues. The germline V gene encodes CDR1 SGHDN and CDR2 FVKESK. J lost 8 bases, V lost 4 bases, and 8 bases had no gene match. The repertoire was sequenced with immunoSEQ multiplex PCR; TCRdb's copy has only in-frame clones and lacks some. This repertoire shows thousands of clones, roughly 85% found once; its top ten account for about 3.9%. On this clone itself: Its target is unknown.

The sample comprised FFPE adjacent normal lung tissue. The chain links TRBV14 to TRBJ1-4; 9 nucleotides align to TRBD1. The clonotype comes from a person aged 65-85 years with lung adenocarcinoma. The DNA for the CDR3 is TGTGCCAGCAGCCCGGCGGGGACAGGGTACGAAAAACTGTTTTTT. Translation: CASSPAGTGYEKLFF.